One and the same sample provided the 11 T cell receptor beta chains below, sequenced in a study of blood T cell repertoires in COVID-19 (dated by TCRdb to the early 2020s). Libraries were constructed by the immunoSEQ multiplex PCR assay. TCRdb limited this immuneACCESS table to in-frame rearrangements with V and J called. A share of clones is missing; checked studies link under half to unresolved V genes, and the rest is unexplained. Within this sample are about 220,000 clones, with 70% to 85% of them counted one time only. In total, the top ten clones hold about 3.4% of the sample. Sequenced sample: PBMCs or T cells enriched from blood (not recorded which). These receptor sequences come from a woman aged 55-69 years who had recovered from COVID-19.

The table lists this clone with a count of one. The chain employs TRBV7-2 and TRBJ1-2; D is perhaps TRBD1 (5 bases). The V gene's germline CDR1 is SGHTA and CDR2 FQGNSA. There are 12 residues in the CDR3. V was shortened by 7 bases and J by 8 bases, with 14 bases between the two germline ends. CDR3 sequence: CASINQGKGYTF. CDR3 DNA: TGTGCCAGCATCAATCAGGGTAAAGGCTACACCTTC.

The chain uses TRBV7-2 and TRBJ2-5; 9 bases agree with TRBD1. J gave up 2 bases and V 3 bases, and 4 bases lay outside the gene matches. The length of the CDR3 is 15 residues. Germline V CDR1 and CDR2: SGHTA, FQGNSA. The CDR3 DNA sequence: TGTGCCAGCAGCTTGGGAGGGACAGGGCAAGAGACCCAGTACTTC. Its protein is CASSLGGTGQETQYF.

The V call is TRBV7-9, the J call TRBJ1-1; weak D call: TRBD1 (5 bases). The V end lost 3 bases, the J end lost 3 bases, and 11 bases lay between the germline ends. The germline V gene encodes CDR1 SEHNR and CDR2 FQNEAQ (reference sequence). The CDR3 contains 14 residues. CDR3 region: CASSFAGRDTEAFF. DNA for the CDR3: TGTGCCAGCAGCTTCGCGGGGCGAGACACTGAAGCTTTCTTT. The variable domain in full, completed from reference TRBV7-9 and TRBJ1-1, reads DTGVSQNPRHKITKRGQNVTFRCDPISEHNRLYWYRQTLGQGPEFLTYFQNEAQLEKSRLLSDRFSAERPKGSFSTLEIQRTEQGDSAMYLCASSFAGRDTEAFFGQGTRLTVV.

The J gene is TRBJ2-1, the V gene TRBV7-9; 7 nucleotides line up with TRBD2. In germline, CDR1 is SEHNR, CDR2 FQNEAQ (reference sequence). Trimming at V came to 5 bases and at J to 6 bases, leaving 10 bases not matched to a gene. The CDR3 sequence is 15 residues long. The CDR3, as DNA: TGTGCCAGCAGCCCCCGCAGGGAGGGAGGCAATGAGCAGTTCTTC. Translated, it gives CASSPRREGGNEQFF.

J is TRBJ2-1 and V is TRBV18; 8 bases map to TRBD2. The CDR3 runs 16 residues. Germline CDR1 and CDR2: KGHSH and LQKENI. The trim removed 0 bases at V and 5 bases at J, leaving 6 bases unmatched. The CDR3 protein is CASSPPSGRAHNEQFF. The CDR3 bases are TGTGCCAGCTCACCACCGTCCGGGAGGGCCCACAATGAGCAGTTCTTC.

The chain joins TRBV11-3 to TRBJ2-1; 7 nucleotides align to TRBD2. The V gene's germline CDR1 is SGHNT and CDR2 YENEEA. The CDR3 extends over 15 amino acids. V was pared by 2 bases and J by 3 bases, with 4 bases of the junction left unmatched. CDR3 region: CASSLSGDYYNEQFF. The CDR3 DNA is TGTGCCAGCAGCTTATCGGGGGACTACTACAATGAGCAGTTCTTC.

The chain uses TRBV6-1 and TRBJ1-6, with D perhaps matching TRBD1 (5 bases). Germline V gene lookup returns CDR1 MNHNS and CDR2 SASEGT. This CDR3 comprises 15 residues. Trimming took 2 bases from V and 7 from J, leaving 12 bases between them. CDR3 nucleotides: TGTGCCAGCAGTGAACCTGGGGCCCCCAATTCACCCCTCCACTTT. It specifies CASSEPGAPNSPLHF.

V is TRBV28 and J is TRBJ2-4; the match to TRBD1 covers 8 bases. V was pared by 2 bases and J by 5 bases, with 2 bases of the junction left unmatched. Germline CDR1 reads MDHEN; CDR2 reads SYDVKM. This CDR3 has 14 residues. CDR3 sequence: CASSLSRGQNIQYF. CDR3 DNA: TGTGCCAGCAGTTTAAGCAGGGGGCAAAACATTCAGTACTTC.

The chain joins TRBV27 to TRBJ1-2; D perhaps matches TRBD1 (6 bases). The V end was cut by 6 bases, the J end by 3 bases, with 11 bases between. The CDR3 is made up of 13 amino acids. In germline, CDR1 is MNHEY, CDR2 SMNVEV (reference sequence). The CDR3 region is CASSIQGHYGYTF. CDR3 in DNA: TGTGCCAGCAGCATACAGGGCCACTATGGCTACACCTTC.

This clone showed up just a few times. Here the CDR3 reads CASSDIVTSSGNTIYF. CDR3 sequence (DNA): TGTGCCAGCAGTGATATAGTTACGAGCTCTGGAAACACCATATATTTT. J is TRBJ1-3 and V is TRBV9; D not resolved. The length of the CDR3 is 16 residues. From germline, CDR1 is SGDLS and CDR2 YYNGEE. V lost 5 bases and J lost 0, with 15 bases in between.

The rearrangement links TRBV9 to TRBJ1-2, with 8 bases lining up with TRBD1. This CDR3 comprises 14 residues. Germline V lookup: CDR1 SGDLS, CDR2 YYNGEE. Trimming removed 3 bases from V and 6 bases from J; junction bases left unmatched: 7. CDR3 coding DNA: TGTGCCAGCAGCGGGACAGGGTTAAAGAATGGCTACACCTTC. Its protein is CASSGTGLKNGYTF.